This T cell receptor (beta chain) was captured by sequencing in a study of cytomegalovirus exposure and HLA in healthy donors. The PCR used 60 Vbeta and 13 Jbeta primers. The method was immunoSEQ multiplex PCR; TCRdb's version includes in-frame clones alone and lacks a portion of them. The table records more than 90,000 clones, 60% to 75% of them present only once. Study-wide results and caveats: TCR beta V segments were, for the most part, productive about 87% or about 30% of the time in an earlier analysis. The number of N-insertions in an Asian-associated ancestry cluster was reportedly below the approximately 700-donor mean in a later analysis.

For this clone: What it recognizes is unknown.

CDR1 and CDR2 from the germline V gene are SGHTA and FQGNSA. V shed 0 bases and J shed 8 bases, with 10 bases lying between them. There are 13 residues in the CDR3. This receptor was taken from a man aged 50 to 59 in good health and CMV-seronegative. The material sequenced was PBMCs. This chain links TRBV7-2 with TRBJ1-2, with D unclear. Here the CDR3 DNA reads TGTGCCAGCAGCTTAGCGGCGGGTCACGGCTACACCTTC. This translates into CASSLAAGHGYTF.